These 31 T cell receptor beta chains share one sample of origin, sequenced in a study of T cell repertoires in cytomegalovirus infection. MiXCR, applied by TCRdb to the reads, yields one record per CDR3 protein. The sample includes approximately 120,000 distinct CDR3 sequences, 29% of them seen just once. For these receptors, no antigen is known. This specimen consisted of CD8+ T cells from cultured PBMCs, obtained from culture after CMV antigen stimulation. The receptor set was obtained from a human donor in good health (CMV status not recorded). Some clones in this sample may be carry-over from other donors' samples.

J is TRBJ2-7 and V is TRBV10-3; 7 bases agree with TRBD2. Germline V gene sequence: CDR1 ENHRY, CDR2 SYGVKD. The CDR3 extends over 13 amino acids. The V segment lost 9 bases and the J segment 0 bases; nucleotides outside the gene matches: 5. The CDR3 protein is CAIAGGSSYEQYF. CDR3 coding DNA: TGTGCCATAGCCGGGGGGAGCTCCTACGAGCAGTACTTC.

The V gene is TRBV28, the J gene TRBJ1-1; TRBD1 is a possible D gene (5 bases). V was pared by 8 bases and J by 1 base, with 23 bases between. The CDR3 extends over 17 amino acids. Germline V CDR1 and CDR2: MDHEN, SYDVKM. For the CDR3, the DNA is TGTGCCAGCTCACGACCGGGACCCTCTCCGGGGAACACTGAAGCTTTCTTT. It yields the protein CASSRPGPSPGNTEAFF. Drawing the rest from reference TRBV28 and TRBJ1-1, the complete variable domain is DVKVTQSSRYLVKRTGEKVFLECVQDMDHENMFWYRQDPGLGLRLIYFSYDVKMKEKGDIPEGYSVSREKKERFSLILESASTNQTSMYLCASSRPGPSPGNTEAFFGQGTRLTVV.

This sequence joins TRBV6-1 and TRBJ1-1; 7 nucleotides line up with TRBD1. Germline CDR1 and CDR2: MNHNS and SASEGT. The CDR3 length is 14 residues. V shed 2 bases and J 5 bases; nucleotides not matched to a gene: 5. CDR3 nucleotides: TGTGCCAGCAGTGAAAGGGGGCGGGAAACTGAAGCTTTCTTT. It specifies CASSERGRETEAFF.

CDR3 sequence: CASTTGEEDGYTF. The CDR3 coding sequence is TGTGCCAGCACGACCGGGGAGGAAGATGGCTACACCTTC. The rearrangement uses TRBV5-4 and TRBJ1-2; D is unresolved. Germline loops: CDR1 SGHNT, CDR2 YYREEE (reference sequence). V lost 6 bases to trimming and J lost 6 bases, with 15 bases between them. CDR3 length equals 13 residues.

This sequence joins TRBV6-1 and TRBJ2-7, with D unclear. Germline lookup yields CDR1 MNHNS and CDR2 SASEGT. This CDR3 has 12 residues. V shed 3 bases and J shed 4 bases, with 7 bases lying between them. CDR3 region: CASSDRMYEQYF. The CDR3 nucleotides are TGTGCCAGCAGTGACAGGATGTACGAGCAGTACTTC.

The genes are TRBV18 and TRBJ2-1; 9 positions match TRBD2. This CDR3 has 17 residues. Unmatched junction bases numbered 7, after V lost 4 bases and J lost 0 bases. Germline values: CDR1 KGHSH, CDR2 LQKENI. This CDR3 is CASSQVAGVSSYNEQFF. The DNA for the CDR3 is TGTGCCAGCTCACAGGTAGCGGGGGTGAGCTCCTACAATGAGCAGTTCTTC.

The chain uses TRBV2 and TRBJ1-4; D not resolved. The V and J ends lost 1 base and 0 bases respectively, with 12 bases between them. This CDR3 is 17 amino acids long. The germline gives CDR1 SNHLY, CDR2 FYNNEI. DNA of the CDR3: TGTGCCAGCAGTGAAGAAGTCGCCGGTGCAACTAATGAAAAACTGTTTTTT. It is translated as CASSEEVAGATNEKLFF.

There are a few counts of this clonotype. This chain links TRBV19 with TRBJ2-1; TRBD2 might be the D (7 bases). Germline values: CDR1 LNHDA, CDR2 SQIVND (reference sequence). Trimming took 5 bases from V and 6 from J, leaving 17 bases between them. The CDR3 extends over 15 amino acids. CDR3 in amino acids: CASSPRGAGINEQFF. CDR3 nucleotide sequence: TGTGCCAGTAGTCCTCGGGGGGCGGGGATCAATGAGCAGTTCTTC.

This clonotype was found many times. One junction end disagrees with the germline gene, perhaps due to a read error. This chain connects TRBV6-1 to TRBJ1-6; unclear D gene. This CDR3 has 13 amino acids. Germline CDR1 reads MNHNS; CDR2 reads SASEGT. CDR3 nucleotides: TGTGCCAGCGGTGATATATGGAATTCACCCCTCCACTTT. Translated: CASGDIWNSPLHF.

This clonotype was recorded a few times. The rearrangement joins TRBV4-1 to TRBJ2-1; D remains ambiguous. CDR3 size: 13 residues. Germline loops: CDR1 MGHRA, CDR2 YSYEKL. V was clipped by 1 base and J by 5 bases, with 6 bases between them. This CDR3 reads CASSQGVDNEQFF. The CDR3 nucleotides read TGCGCCAGCAGCCAAGGAGTAGACAATGAGCAGTTCTTC.

The chain links TRBV7-8 to TRBJ2-2, with 8 bases identical to TRBD2. The CDR3 spans 16 residues. V shed 0 bases, J shed 5 bases, and the junction held 5 bases outside the gene matches. Germline CDR1 and CDR2: SGHVS and FQNEAQ. The CDR3 nucleotides are TGTGCCAGCAGCTTAGCGCGGGGGGCGGGTACCGGGGAGCTGTTTTTT. It translates to CASSLARGAGTGELFF.

V gene TRBV28 combines with J gene TRBJ2-3, with D hard to call. The CDR3 length is 14 residues. Germline V lookup: CDR1 MDHEN, CDR2 SYDVKM. The germline V and J ends were trimmed by 3 bases and 0 bases, with 7 bases remaining between them. The CDR3 here is CASSFSSSTDTQYF. For the CDR3, the DNA is TGTGCCAGCAGTTTCAGCTCTAGCACAGATACGCAGTATTTT. The variable domain in full, with the rest retrieved from reference TRBV28 and TRBJ2-3, is DVKVTQSSRYLVKRTGEKVFLECVQDMDHENMFWYRQDPGLGLRLIYFSYDVKMKEKGDIPEGYSVSREKKERFSLILESASTNQTSMYLCASSFSSSTDTQYFGPGTRLTVL.

This clonotype was found many times. This chain joins TRBV6-5 and TRBJ1-6; TRBD1 is a possible D gene (6 bases). CDR1 is MNHEY and CDR2 is SVGAGI in the germline V gene. This CDR3 is built from 14 residues. The V end was cut by 0 bases, the J end by 9 bases, with 9 bases between. CDR3 protein: CASSYSQGGSPLHF. In nucleotides, the CDR3 is TGTGCCAGCAGTTACTCTCAAGGGGGTTCACCCCTCCACTTT.

The J gene is TRBJ2-5, the V gene TRBV6-5, with D perhaps matching TRBD2 (6 bases). Trimming shortened V by 2 bases and J by 4 bases, and 11 bases separated the two germline ends. The length of the CDR3 is 14 residues. CDR1 is MNHEY and CDR2 is SVGAGI in the germline V gene. CDR3 sequence: CASSYMAGLETQYF. The CDR3 nucleotides read TGTGCCAGCAGTTACATGGCGGGGTTAGAGACCCAGTACTTC.

There are a few counts of this clonotype. The chain recombines TRBV29-1 with TRBJ1-2, with 9 bases that match TRBD1. Germline V lookup: CDR1 SQVTM, CDR2 ANQGSEA. The ends lost 3 bases at V and 4 bases at J; junction bases unmatched: 0. The CDR3 covers 12 residues. The CDR3 spells CSVEDRGYGYTF. The DNA for the CDR3 is TGCAGCGTTGAGGACAGGGGCTATGGCTACACCTTC.

This clonotype was recorded many times. This sequence joins TRBV2 and TRBJ1-5; 8 nucleotides line up with TRBD1. Germline V gene data show CDR1 as SNHLY and CDR2 as FYNNEI. V gave up 6 bases and J gave up 4 bases; unmatched junction bases: 8. CDR3 length: 15 amino acids. The CDR3 DNA is TGTGCCAGCAGCTTCGGACAGGGAGGGAATCAGCCCCAGCATTTT. It encodes CASSFGQGGNQPQHF.

This clonotype appeared once. The chain has TRBV2 and TRBJ2-7; D ambiguous. Germline V gene data show CDR1 as SNHLY and CDR2 as FYNNEI. V shed 8 bases and J shed 7 bases, with 9 bases lying between them. This CDR3 spans 10 amino acids. The DNA for the CDR3 is TGTGCCAGCGTAAAAGGGGAGCAGTACTTC. Translating gives CASVKGEQYF.

The chain employs TRBV19 and TRBJ1-1; 8 bases map to TRBD1. V was pared by 7 bases and J by 4 bases, with 14 bases of the junction left unmatched. The CDR3 runs 16 residues. In germline, CDR1 is LNHDA, CDR2 SQIVND (reference sequence). The CDR3 DNA reads as TGTGCCAGTACTGACGCAGGGGGCGGTTCGGTCACTGAAGCTTTCTTT. It specifies CASTDAGGGSVTEAFF. The variable domain in full, completed from reference TRBV19 and TRBJ1-1, reads DGGITQSPKYLFRKEGQNVTLSCEQNLNHDAMYWYRQDPGQGLRLIYYSQIVNDFQKGDIAEGYSVSREKKESFPLTVTSAQKNPTAFYLCASTDAGGGSVTEAFFGQGTRLTVV.

This sequence joins TRBV9 and TRBJ2-3; D is possibly TRBD1 (6 bases). Trimming took off 5 bases at V and 2 bases at J, with 21 bases between the two ends. This CDR3 contains 17 residues. Germline V gene sequence: CDR1 SGDLS, CDR2 YYNGEE. CDR3 in amino acids: CASSHRTELSYTDTQYF. CDR3 in DNA: TGTGCCAGCAGTCACAGGACAGAGTTGAGTTACACAGATACGCAGTATTTT.

The rearrangement joins TRBV29-1 to TRBJ1-2; 9 bases match TRBD1. The CDR3 totals 15 residues. The V gene's germline CDR1 is SQVTM and CDR2 ANQGSEA. The junction had 9 bases not matched to a gene; V was cut back by 0 bases and J by 7 bases. The CDR3 spells CSVEERSDRGFGYTF. CDR3 in DNA: TGCAGCGTTGAAGAAAGGTCGGACAGGGGTTTTGGCTACACCTTC.

In this sample, this clonotype turned up many times. This chain joins TRBV13 and TRBJ2-1, with D possibly TRBD1 on 6 matching bases. The CDR3 is 13 amino acids. The germline V gene encodes CDR1 PRHDT and CDR2 FYEKMQ (reference sequence). Trimming took 5 bases from V and 12 from J, leaving 17 bases between them. The chain's CDR3 is CASSVTTGNGQFF. The CDR3 region has the DNA TGTGCCAGCAGCGTCACGACAGGTAACGGGCAGTTCTTC. The full variable domain, with the rest looked up from reference TRBV13 and TRBJ2-1, is AAGVIQSPRHLIKEKRETATLKCYPIPRHDTVYWYQQGPGQDPQFLISFYEKMQSDKGSIPDRFSAQQFSDYHSELNMSSLELGDSALYFCASSVTTGNGQFFGPGTRLTVL.

This clonotype has a handful of counts. The chain carries TRBV11-2 and TRBJ2-1, with TRBD2 identical over 8 bases. The junction had 10 bases not matched to a gene; V was cut back by 2 bases and J by 4 bases. The CDR3 is 17 residues long. Germline lookup yields CDR1 SGHAT and CDR2 FQNNGV. The CDR3 protein is CASSLSVAGGLYNEQFF. DNA for the CDR3: TGTGCCAGCAGCTTATCGGTTGCGGGGGGTCTATACAATGAGCAGTTCTTC.

V is TRBV27 and J is TRBJ2-3; 11 nucleotides line up with TRBD2. Germline V lookup: CDR1 MNHEY, CDR2 SMNVEV (reference sequence). The length of the CDR3 is 17 residues. The V segment lost 6 bases and the J segment 6 bases; nucleotides outside the gene matches: 14. The CDR3 reads CASSDLGLAGAGDTQYF. The CDR3 nucleotides are TGTGCCAGCAGCGACCTCGGACTAGCGGGCGCGGGGGATACGCAGTATTTT.

This clonotype appeared many times. This chain connects TRBV4-1 to TRBJ2-3; D remains unclear. Per the germline V gene, CDR1 is MGHRA and CDR2 is YSYEKL. V lost 0 bases, J lost 2 bases, and 6 bases lay in between. The CDR3 is made up of 14 amino acids. The CDR3 protein is CASSQEWDTDTQYF. CDR3 DNA: TGCGCCAGCAGCCAAGAATGGGACACAGATACGCAGTATTTT.

The chain employs TRBV7-2 and TRBJ2-1; D unresolved. This CDR3 is 12 amino acids long. V was shortened by 7 bases and J by 4 bases, with 8 bases between the two germline ends. Germline lookup yields CDR1 SGHTA and CDR2 FQGNSA. The CDR3 protein is CASMLGYNEQFF. CDR3 nucleotides: TGTGCCAGCATGCTAGGGTACAATGAGCAGTTCTTC.

The rearrangement joins TRBV5-5 to TRBJ1-5; TRBD1 might be the D (6 bases). The CDR3 loop spans 14 amino acids. Germline CDR1 SGHKS, CDR2 YYEKEE (reference sequence). Trimming shortened V by 0 bases and J by 3 bases, and 7 bases separated the two germline ends. CDR3 sequence (DNA): TGTGCCAGCAGCTTGGCAGGGGACAATCAGCCCCAGCATTTT. It encodes CASSLAGDNQPQHF.

This clonotype was counted a single time. Being one base from a much bigger clone, this may be a read error. J is TRBJ2-1 and V is TRBV6-5; D remains unclear. Looked up from germline, CDR1 is MNHEY and CDR2 is SVGAGI. CDR3 length equals 12 residues. With 7 bases removed from V and 6 bases from J, the gap between germline ends came to 10 bases. Written as DNA, the CDR3 is TGTGCCAGCATAGGAAGAACCAATGAGCAGTTCTTC. It yields the protein CASIGRTNEQFF.

This clonotype was observed a handful of times. The rearrangement joins TRBV7-6 to TRBJ2-1; D not resolved. Germline CDR1 reads SGHVS; CDR2 reads FNYEAQ. The V end lost 4 bases, the J end lost 0 bases, and 10 bases lay between the germline ends. The CDR3 is 15 residues long. CDR3 protein: CASSSRDGSYNEQFF. CDR3 nucleotides: TGTGCCAGCAGCTCAAGGGATGGCTCCTACAATGAGCAGTTCTTC.

This clonotype was seen a handful of times. This sequence joins TRBV12-3 or TRBV12-4 and TRBJ2-5; 7 bases line up with TRBD1. V was pared by 2 bases and J by 2 bases, with 5 bases of the junction left unmatched. The CDR3 runs to 15 residues. CDR3 sequence reads: CASSLLGTAQETQYF. The CDR3 nucleotides read TGTGCCAGCAGTTTACTAGGGACAGCACAAGAGACCCAGTACTTC.

This clonotype came up many times. The rearrangement links TRBV12-3 or TRBV12-4 to TRBJ2-5; TRBD1 is a possible D gene (5 bases). The ends were cut back, 3 bases at V and 5 bases at J, with 13 bases in the middle. There are 14 residues in the CDR3. The CDR3 DNA follows: TGTGCCAGCAGTTTGTTGTGGGGCGAGGAGACCCAGTACTTC. The encoded protein is CASSLLWGEETQYF.

The CDR3 reads CASKPGTENYEQYF. The CDR3 coding sequence is TGCGCCAGCAAACCCGGGACGGAGAACTACGAGCAGTACTTC. The chain links TRBV5-1 to TRBJ2-7; D is perhaps TRBD1 or TRBD2 (5 bases each). The CDR3 runs to 14 residues. V dropped 6 bases and J dropped 3 bases, with 16 bases sitting between them. Germline-derived CDR1 and CDR2 are SGHRS and YFSETQ.